This T cell receptor beta chain was captured in a study of shared clonotypes between healthy human individuals. Study outcomes and limitations: Generation probabilities were higher for clonotypes shared across all four sorted-subset donors than for unshared ones.

Turning to this clone: Its matching antigen is unknown.

Some clones are missing from TCRdb's copy, which holds only in-frame ones; the method was immunoSEQ multiplex PCR. Of some 1 million clones in the sample, around 76% were seen once. Specimen: memory CD4+ T cells sorted from blood. This sample's subset: CD45RA-negative fraction. The sequence came from a young man in good health.

This CDR3 is CASRRDMIGTEAFF. The CDR3 bases are TGCGCCAGCCGACGGGACATGATCGGCACTGAAGCTTTCTTT. J is TRBJ1-1 and V is TRBV5-1; possible D gene TRBD1, 6 bases. V dropped 7 bases and J dropped 4 bases, with 17 bases sitting between them. Germline loops: CDR1 SGHRS, CDR2 YFSETQ. The CDR3 runs 14 residues.